Listed here is a single T cell receptor beta chain. What it recognizes is unknown. The V gene lost 6 bases and the J gene lost 3 bases, with 9 bases spanning the gap. The CDR3 sequence is 13 residues long. These data originate in a study of T cell responses to AZD1222 COVID-19 vaccine. Study-wide results and limits: White British ancestry dominated among donors, who included more females, and clonal diversity was possibly underestimated. Unmutated variant regions reportedly attract nearly half of all spike-specific TCRs. Mapped onto spike, vaccine-associated CD4 TCRs spanned it and were dominant at 160-218 and 743-854. Repertoires in all cases were sampled only once the peak T cell response had passed.

The repertoire was sequenced with immunoSEQ multiplex PCR; TCRdb's copy has only in-frame clones and lacks some. The table shows about 84,000 clones, with 70% to 90% occurring only once. This clonotype was sampled from an adult who received the AZD1222 COVID-19 vaccine. Sequencing used peripheral blood, obtained 28 days after the second AZD1222 dose. The J gene is TRBJ1-5, the V gene TRBV12-3 or TRBV12-4; weak D call: TRBD1 (6 bases). CDR3 sequence: CASSPGANQPQHF. In DNA, the CDR3 is TGTGCCAGCAGCCCGGGGGCCAATCAGCCCCAGCATTTT.